This T cell receptor beta chain is drawn from a study of shared clonotypes between healthy human individuals (dated by TCRdb to 2018 to 2021). Regarding the research as a whole: A few men and two women, aged 18 to 49 years, made up the cohort. The study deeply sequenced blood TCR repertoires of about 5 healthy adults to estimate repertoire size and the extent of clonotype sharing between individuals. For each donor, CD4 naive and CD4 memory were each given three plates, CD8 naive was given two plates, and CD8 memory was given one plate. Per donor, leukapheresis produced somewhere between about 0.94 and 9.5 billion PBMCs. Different laboratories and diverse techniques were used to prepare libraries and sequence TCR repertoires, to increase sequencing depth and limit assay-specific biases. Paper-wide results and their limitations: Naive subsets generally had larger estimated clonotype richness than memory subsets. Even with the large sequencing depth, rarefaction of the sorted-subset datasets indicated that sequencing was incomplete. Across a few donors, about 5% of naive CD4, roughly 3.5% of naive CD8, around 2.1% of memory CD4, and 0.4% to 0.45% of memory CD8 clonotypes were shared. Sampling was limited to blood, and TCR repertoires in tissue likely differ from TCR repertoires in blood. Pairwise subsampling indicated that sequencing depth was expected to affect the degree of clonotype sharing among donors. Because the study included only a small number of donors, the genetic and exposure-history diversity represented was limited. Higher generation probabilities were observed for clonotypes shared by all four sorted-subset donors than for non-shared clonotypes.

Concerning this clone itself: Which antigen it targets is not known. There are no base qualities to consult, and no much larger clone falls within one base.

V is shortened by 1 base, J by 0 bases, and the region joining them spans 13 bases. Spanning cysteine to phenylalanine, the CDR3 consists of 17 amino acids. Of the read, only the CDR3 DNA is kept; its 51 bases are in frame from base 1. The germline V gene gives CDR1 as SGHDN and CDR2 as FVKESK. Using the deep immunoSEQ assay, multiplex PCR amplified TCR CDR3 regions from genomic DNA. Extracted genomic DNA from each cell subset was distributed evenly across all wells of several immunoSEQ 96-well plates, and each plate was treated as a replicate. For sorted subsets, each replicate PCR was loaded with 200 to 250 ng genomic DNA, equivalent to some 27,000 T cell genomes. Purified libraries were measured with a Qubit 3.0 fluorometer, size-checked on a Bioanalyzer 2100, and measured again with the KAPA Library Quantification kit. Every immunoSEQ 96-well plate was sequenced on a separate single-read 150-cycle Illumina NextSeq 550 flow cell. Per the original workflow: Because the immunoSEQ output held only junctional sequences and lacked quality scores, the filtering could not match the filtering applied to full-length reads. Sequences were annotated with PyIR, a Python wrapper for IgBLAST v1.9, using IMGT germline references to assign V/J genes and CDR3. Reads were filtered out if the reads had weak V/J assignments (E-value above 1e-6), no CDR3, stop codons, out-of-frame junctions, or ambiguous translated residues. A V3J clonotype was defined by an identical inferred V gene, J gene, and CDR3 amino acid sequence. Percentage overlap between repertoires was calculated by dividing the number of shared unique clonotypes by the size of the smaller repertoire. Three approaches were used to assess repertoire richness: RTK rarefaction, the Chao1 estimator, and Recon v2.1 estimates of unobserved clonotypes. Generation probabilities for all TCRbeta clonotypes obtained by the gDNA method from several donors were computed using OLGA. The clones in this table, taken by TCRdb from immuneACCESS, are in-frame only. Not every clone is retained; where verified, under half of the shortfall comes from an unresolved V gene, and the cause of the rest is unknown. The DNA was the basis for D and trimming; V, J and clone size are from that table. Within this sample are about 600,000 clones, with nearly 98% of them counted one time only. Together, the top ten hold approximately 0.33% of the sample.

CD8 naive samples consisted of CD45RO-negative cells that were positively selected for CCR7, yielding a CD45RA+CCR7+ population without TemRA cells. The donors were healthy, HIV-negative adults who had no recently reported acute infections or vaccinations. Only Caucasian adults living in Nashville, Tennessee, USA were represented among the donors. After blood collection by leukapheresis, PBMCs were isolated using Ficoll-Histopaque density gradient centrifugation and then cryopreserved in the vapor phase of liquid nitrogen. Purity and quantity of every magnetically sorted T cell population were checked by analytical flow cytometry. Genomic DNA was isolated from each sorted fraction and quantified by UV absorbance on a Nanodrop 2000c.

The sequence joins TRBV14 to TRBJ1-5, with no confidently assigned D gene. The source of this sequence is a man aged 25 to 45 in good health. Sample: naive CD8+ T cells sorted from blood. According to the study, the label for this sample's cell subset or site signals: CD45RA+CCR7+. DNA sequence: TGTGCCAGCAGCCAAGCCTCCCTTCCATATAGCAATCAGCCCCAGCATTTT. Its protein reads: CASSQASLPYSNQPQHF.